This paragraph reports one T cell receptor (beta chain). The clone's antigen remains unknown. Qualities for individual bases were not recorded, and no much larger clone is one base off. The immunoSEQ Assay, a bias-controlled multiplex PCR, was used to amplify TCRbeta CDR3 regions from genomic DNA. On the study's bioinformatics: The number of nucleated cells in each sample was estimated by amplification of reference gene primers within the assay. To quantify the absolute abundance of each unique TCRbeta CDR3 rearrangement, sequence reads were collapsed and filtered. For each sample, productive Simpson clonality was calculated as the square root of Simpson's diversity index over productive rearrangements. TCRdb stores this immuneACCESS table with in-frame sequences only. Part of the clones is absent; in the studies checked, under half of the shortfall reflects unresolved V genes, and no reason is known for the rest. V, J and clone size were drawn from that table, and D and trimming were deduced from the DNA. In this sample the table shows 150,000 to 250,000 clones, about four fifths of which occur a single time. The ten largest clonotypes hold roughly 10% of the sample.

Enrolling through a virtual design, the prospective study's participants ranged in age from about 18 to 89 years and lived across roughly 23 United States geographic areas. In the prospective study, cohorts were assigned on the basis of participant-reported clinical history obtained from a screening survey and a study questionnaire. For ImmuneRACE Cohort 3, a participant was defined as recovered based on two consecutive negative NP/OP PCR tests, clearance by a healthcare professional, or resolution of symptoms. Each participant in the prospective study had whole blood, serum and a nasopharyngeal or oropharyngeal swab collected by mobile phlebotomists. Over a 2-month period, participants in the prospective study had the option of providing additional blood draws and questionnaires. Blood samples from the prospective study were shipped frozen or at room temperature prior to DNA extraction. Trimming at the junction amounts to 3 bases on V and 5 bases on J, and the germline ends lie 11 bases apart. Via the germline V gene, CDR1 is SNHLY and CDR2 FYNNEI. CDR3 length: 14 amino acids, cysteine to phenylalanine. The only DNA kept is the CDR3, 42 bases in frame from the first base.

The data are from a study of blood T cell repertoires in COVID-19 (dated by TCRdb to 2018 to 2020). Regarding the study in general: Samples from collaborators originated in the United States, Italy and Spain and spanned both the acute and convalescent phases of COVID-19. Where available, HLA class I and class II types were taken from metadata supplied by the sample provider and were not determined by assay-based typing. The sample metadata nearly always contained a de-identified subject ID, COVID-19 status, age in years and sex. The dataset comprised deeply sampled blood TCRbeta repertoires from subjects exposed to, actively infected with, or recovered from COVID-19. The prospective study material was composed of cDNA or gDNA derived from T cells, B-cell-depleted T cells, or PBMCs. The repertoires were released in a freely available public database meant as a resource for research on the immune response to SARS-CoV-2. The samples were drawn from two sources: the first 160 participants of the ongoing ImmuneRACE study, and 1,000 to 1,500 subjects contributed by 6 global collaborators.

What the research found in general, with its limitations: How much clinical and demographic metadata was included differed by source and by participant, and the metadata was provided uncurated.

The source of this sequence is a man aged 40-50 years who had recovered from COVID-19. The chain links TRBV2 with TRBJ2-1; 5 matching bases give a weak D call of TRBD2. Sequencing was carried out using PBMCs or T cells enriched from blood (not recorded which). This receptor carries the CDR3 CASSDRGRHNEQFF. The nucleotide sequence reads TGTGCCAGCAGTGATCGGGGTAGACACAATGAGCAGTTCTTC.